These 3 T cell receptor beta chains were all obtained from the same sample, sequenced in a study of blood T cell repertoires in COVID-19. The assay was immunoSEQ multiplex PCR, and TCRdb's table has in-frame clones only and misses some. Of 30,000 to 40,000 clones in the sample, approximately 82% were seen once. The sample comprised peripheral blood. The receptors were gathered from a man older than 75 with active or convalescent COVID-19.

The V call is TRBV7-2, the J call TRBJ2-3, with D hard to call. Germline CDR1 is SGHTA and CDR2 is FQGNSA. The germline V and J ends were trimmed by 1 base and 2 bases, with 7 bases remaining between them. The CDR3 contains 14 residues. CDR3 in amino acids: CASSLGQFTDTQYF. The CDR3 nucleotides read TGTGCCAGCAGCTTAGGTCAGTTCACAGATACGCAGTATTTT.

This clone has just a few counts. This chain joins TRBV28 and TRBJ1-2, with D perhaps matching TRBD1 (5 bases). Germline V gene data show CDR1 as MDHEN and CDR2 as SYDVKM. This CDR3 contains 12 residues. V was cut by 3 bases and J by 8 bases, with 10 bases left in between. The CDR3 spells CASSFQGWGYTF. CDR3 bases: TGTGCCAGCAGTTTCCAGGGCTGGGGCTACACCTTC.

The V call is TRBV7-3, the J call TRBJ2-2; tentatively, D is TRBD2 (5 bases). CDR3 size: 16 residues. The germline gives CDR1 SGHTA, CDR2 FQGTGA. Trimming stripped 5 bases from V and 1 base from J, with 14 bases between. The CDR3 DNA follows: TGTGCCAGCAGCCATGGGCGGGCGGGGAACACCGGGGAGCTGTTTTTT. It encodes CASSHGRAGNTGELFF.